This T cell receptor (beta chain) was captured in a study of blood T cell repertoires in COVID-19. Here immunoSEQ multiplex PCR was the method, and the copy in TCRdb shows in-frame clones only, minus some. The profile shows 280,000 or so clones, about 89% of them singletons. CDR3 length: 15 amino acids. V was pared by 0 bases and J by 3 bases, with 10 bases between. Germline CDR1 and CDR2: SNHLY and FYNNEI. The specimen sequenced was peripheral blood. This sequence joins TRBV2 and TRBJ2-3, with D perhaps TRBD2 (5 bases). This clonotype was sampled from a woman in her sixties with acute or convalescent COVID-19. For the CDR3, the DNA is TGTGCCAGCAGTGAAGCCCGGAGAGGGACAGATACGCAGTATTTT. Amino acids: CASSEARRGTDTQYF.